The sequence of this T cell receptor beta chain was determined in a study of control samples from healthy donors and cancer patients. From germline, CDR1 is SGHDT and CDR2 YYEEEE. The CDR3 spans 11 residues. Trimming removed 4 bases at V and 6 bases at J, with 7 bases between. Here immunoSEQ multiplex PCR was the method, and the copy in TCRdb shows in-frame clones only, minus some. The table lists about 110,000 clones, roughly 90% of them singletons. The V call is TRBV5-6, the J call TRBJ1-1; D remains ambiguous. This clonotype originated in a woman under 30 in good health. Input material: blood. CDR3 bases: TGTGCCAGCAGCCTCTTATCTGAAGCTTTCTTT. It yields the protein CASSLLSEAFF.